One sample yielded the 30 T cell receptor beta chains listed below, sequenced in a study of breast tumors, draining lymph nodes, adjacent tissues. TCRdb re-called the multiplex PCR reads with MiXCR, one entry per CDR3 protein. Here the sample spans 250,000 or so distinct CDR3 sequences, 30% to 35% being singletons. Samples came from axillary lymph nodes draining the breast cancer. What was sequenced was axillary lymph node tissue. The receptor set was obtained from a female donor with breast cancer. Some clones in this sample may be carry-over from other donors' samples.

In regard to this clonotype: A much larger clone differs from this one at a single base, so this may be a read error. The gene calls are TRBV11-1 and TRBJ2-2, with TRBD2 matching over 12 bases. The length of the CDR3 is 16 residues. Germline V gene sequence: CDR1 SGHAT, CDR2 FQDESV (reference sequence). After removal of 3 bases from V and 7 bases from J, the junction contained 6 bases not matched to a gene. The CDR3 loop is CASSLGLAGPRGELFF. CDR3 DNA: TGTGCCAGCAGCTTGGGACTAGCGGGCCCTCGCGGGGAGCTGTTTTTT. The whole variable domain, filled in from reference TRBV11-1 and TRBJ2-2, reads EAEVAQSPRYKITEKSQAVAFWCDPISGHATLYWYRQILGQGPELLVQFQDESVVDDSQLPKDRFSAERLKGVDSTLKIQPAELGDSAMYLCASSLGLAGPRGELFFGEGSRLTVL.

Note on this clonotype: The junction and the germline gene differ at one end; a read error may be behind it. The chain carries TRBV10-2 and TRBJ2-2, with D perhaps TRBD2 (6 bases). This CDR3 is 15 amino acids long. The germline V gene has CDR1 WSHSY and CDR2 SAAADI. The DNA for the CDR3 is TGCGCCAGCAGTGAGTCGGCAGGCGGGACCGGGGAGCTGCTTTTT. This sequence encodes CASSESAGGTGELLF.

A note on this clonotype: A much larger clone differs from this one at a single base, so this may be a read error. This chain connects TRBV11-1 to TRBJ2-7; 9 nucleotides align to TRBD2. CDR3 size: 14 residues. Trimming at V came to 5 bases and at J to 3 bases, leaving 5 bases not matched to a gene. Germline CDR1 is SGHAT and CDR2 is FQDESV (reference sequence). The CDR3 DNA is TGTGCCAGCAGCAGACTAGCGGAAGACTACGAGCAGTACTTC. Translation gives CASSRLAEDYEQYF.

In its sample, this clonotype was seen a few times. In DNA form, the CDR3 reads TGCGCCAGCACTCCGGGGGGGTTAGGCACCGGGGAGCTGTTTTTT. Protein sequence: CASTPGGLGTGELFF. V is TRBV5-1 and J is TRBJ2-2; 8 bases line up with TRBD2. The CDR3 totals 15 residues. CDR1 and CDR2 (germline): SGHRS, YFSETQ. J was trimmed by 4 bases and V by 6 bases; bases with no gene match: 8. Full variable domain (missing parts from reference TRBV5-1 and TRBJ2-2): KAGVTQTPRYLIKTRGQQVTLSCSPISGHRSVSWYQQTPGQGLQFLFEYFSETQRNKGNFPGRFSGRQFSNSRSEMNVSTLELGDSALYLCASTPGGLGTGELFFGEGSRLTVL.

A note on this clonotype: This may be a read error, as it is one base from a much larger clone. The V gene is TRBV20-1, the J gene TRBJ2-3, with D hard to call. Looked up from germline, CDR1 is DFQATT and CDR2 is SNEGSKA (reference sequence). This CDR3 is 14 amino acids long. The CDR3 here is CSARVTVSTATQYF. Here the CDR3 DNA reads TGCAGTGCGAGAGTGACGGTTAGCACAGCTACGCAGTATTTT.

The chain joins TRBV9 to TRBJ1-4; D is perhaps TRBD1 (5 bases). Between the trimmed V and J ends, which lost 0 bases and 15 bases, there was a span of 15 bases. CDR1 and CDR2 from the germline V gene are SGDLS and YYNGEE. The CDR3 runs 13 residues. CDR3 nucleotides: TGTGCCAGCAGCGTAGACCCCGGGGGAGAATTGTTTTTT. This gives the protein CASSVDPGGELFF.

Comment on this clonotype: A clone one base away is much larger, so this may be a read error. The rearrangement links TRBV5-4 to TRBJ2-7, with TRBD2 as a possible D gene (6 bases). Germline V gene lookup returns CDR1 SGHNT and CDR2 YYREEE (reference sequence). This CDR3 is built from 15 residues. Trimming took 4 bases from V and 0 from J, leaving 14 bases between them. The CDR3 sequence: CASSPAEGASYEQYF. The CDR3 nucleotides are TGTGCCAGCAGCCCCGCGGAGGGTGCCTCCTACGAGCAGTACTTC.

This clonotype has only a few counts. This sequence joins TRBV9 and TRBJ2-3; 14 nucleotides agree with TRBD2. J was trimmed by 4 bases and V by 4 bases; bases with no gene match: 14. Per the germline V gene, CDR1 is SGDLS and CDR2 is YYNGEE. The CDR3 contains 19 residues. CDR3 protein: CASSHTPGLAGEGPDTQYF. CDR3 bases: TGTGCCAGCAGCCACACGCCGGGACTAGCGGGAGAGGGGCCAGATACGCAGTATTTT.

This clonotype was found many times. The chain links TRBV14 to TRBJ2-3, with TRBD2 matching 7 bases. The CDR3 sequence is 15 residues long. Unmatched junction bases numbered 5, after V lost 2 bases and J lost 3 bases. Germline loops: CDR1 SGHDN, CDR2 FVKESK. Here the CDR3 DNA reads TGTGCCAGCAGCCAAAAAGGACTAGGGACAGATACGCAGTATTTT. As protein: CASSQKGLGTDTQYF.

The V gene is TRBV4-1, the J gene TRBJ1-2; TRBD1 aligns across 10 bases. The germline V gene encodes CDR1 MGHRA and CDR2 YSYEKL. The CDR3 is 16 residues long. V lost 3 bases, J lost 2 bases, and 6 bases stayed unmatched. CDR3 region: CASSQGDRGSNYGYTF. The CDR3 coding sequence is TGCGCCAGCAGCCAGGGGGACAGGGGCAGCAACTATGGCTACACCTTC.

V is TRBV7-9 and J is TRBJ1-2; TRBD1 might be the D (6 bases). The germline V and J ends were trimmed by 6 bases and 8 bases, with 19 bases remaining between them. The CDR3 is 14 amino acids. Per germline, CDR1 SEHNR and CDR2 FQNEAQ (reference sequence). The CDR3 nucleotides read TGTGCCAGCAGTCAGGACAGCCTACCCCGGGGCTACACCTTC. Protein sequence: CASSQDSLPRGYTF.

This clonotype was counted many times. The chain combines TRBV12-3 or TRBV12-4 with TRBJ1-5; no clear D. Trimming pared 5 bases from V and 3 bases from J, leaving 8 bases between. The CDR3 sequence is 13 residues long. CDR3 coding DNA: TGTGCCAGCAGTGGCGGGGTCAATCAGCCCCAGCATTTT. This codes for CASSGGVNQPQHF.

This clonotype was picked up many times. The V call is TRBV4-1, the J call TRBJ2-7; a weak D match, TRBD2 (6 bases). Trimming pared 1 base from V and 6 bases from J, leaving 10 bases between. Germline CDR1 is MGHRA and CDR2 is YSYEKL. The CDR3 runs to 13 residues. The CDR3 sequence: CASSQASSAEQYF. The CDR3 DNA reads as TGCGCCAGCAGCCAAGCCTCTAGCGCCGAGCAGTACTTC.

The J gene is TRBJ2-1, the V gene TRBV15, with TRBD2 as a possible D gene (6 bases). Germline lookup yields CDR1 LNHNV and CDR2 YYDKDF (reference sequence). The CDR3 contains 14 residues. The V gene lost 11 bases and the J gene lost 2 bases, with 16 bases spanning the gap. The CDR3: CAPTRWGAYNEQFF. The CDR3 coding sequence is TGTGCCCCCACCAGATGGGGGGCCTACAATGAGCAGTTCTTC.

The CDR3 loop is CASSPELGLTPYEQYF. The CDR3 DNA follows: TGTGCCAGCTCACCAGAATTGGGACTAACTCCCTACGAGCAGTACTTC. The chain couples TRBV18 to TRBJ2-7; 7 nucleotides match TRBD2. CDR1 is KGHSH and CDR2 is LQKENI in the germline V gene. J lost 2 bases, V lost 2 bases, and 9 bases had no gene match. The CDR3 extends over 16 amino acids.

Comment on this clonotype: A much larger clone differs by one base, so this may be a read error. Because it lacks the conserved phenylalanine or tryptophan at the end, this CDR3 is likely a read error. This sequence joins TRBV7-2 and TRBJ2-5; 7 bases are shared with TRBD2. Trimming cost V 4 bases and J 5 bases; bases outside gene matches: 10. CDR1 is SGHTA, CDR2 FQGNSA, per germline. The CDR3 consists of 15 residues. As DNA, the CDR3 is TGTGCCAGCAGCTCGATCGGCGGGAGTGGGGAGACCCAGTACTCC. Protein: CASSSIGGSGETQYS.

As to this clonotype: Germline is not matched at one junction end, which may reflect a read error. The chain has TRBV7-2 and TRBJ2-3; a weak D match, TRBD2 (5 bases). This CDR3 is 11 amino acids long. Germline lookup yields CDR1 SGHTA and CDR2 FQGNSA. In DNA form, the CDR3 reads TGTGCCAGCAGCTTAGGACTAAACGAGCATTTT. This encodes CASSLGLNEHF.

On this clonotype: This may be a read error: a much more frequent sequence differs by one nucleotide. Since no conserved phenylalanine or tryptophan closes the CDR3, a read error is the likely cause. The chain is built from TRBV4-1 and TRBJ2-7, with 8 bases fitting TRBD1. V gave up 5 bases and J gave up 6 bases; unmatched junction bases: 6. In germline, CDR1 is MGHRA, CDR2 YSYEKL. This CDR3 region has 13 residues. The CDR3 here is CASSDRGSGEQYL. For the CDR3, the DNA is TGCGCCAGCAGCGACAGGGGATCGGGCGAGCAGTACCTC.

This clonotype was observed a single time. This chain links TRBV7-3 with TRBJ2-5; a weak D match, TRBD2 (5 bases). The CDR3 contains 10 residues. Germline V gene sequence: CDR1 SGHTA, CDR2 FQGTGA. V shed 5 bases and J shed 11 bases, with 9 bases lying between them. The chain's CDR3 is CASSQPGQYF. CDR3 nucleotide sequence: TGTGCCAGCAGCCAACCGGGACAGTACTTC.

This clonotype was picked up a small number of times. The chain recombines TRBV30 with TRBJ1-5; the match to TRBD1 covers 10 bases. Germline values: CDR1 GTSNPN, CDR2 SVGIG (reference sequence). The V and J ends lost 7 bases and 6 bases, in that order; junction bases with no gene match: 6. The CDR3 is 13 residues long. In DNA form, the CDR3 reads TGTGCCTCCTCCGGGACAGGGGTTCAGCCCCAGCATTTT. This encodes CASSGTGVQPQHF.

This clonotype was recorded once. V gene TRBV5-1 combines with J gene TRBJ2-5; 7 bases map to TRBD1. Germline-derived CDR1 and CDR2 are SGHRS and YFSETQ. The V gene end was trimmed by 7 bases and the J gene end by 1 base; junction bases not matched to a gene: 10. This CDR3 has 15 residues. The CDR3 DNA reads TGCGCCAGCGGTCCGGGACAGAGCCCCCAAGAGACCCAGTACTTC. Its translation: CASGPGQSPQETQYF.

A remark on this clonotype: Being one base from a much bigger clone, this may be a read error. The CDR3 does not close with the conserved phenylalanine or tryptophan, likely indicating a read error. The V call is TRBV7-3, the J call TRBJ2-5; 8 bases agree with TRBD2. CDR1 SGHTA and CDR2 FQGTGA come from the germline V gene. The CDR3 spans 14 residues. The V and J ends lost 3 bases and 4 bases, in that order; junction bases with no gene match: 4. In DNA, the CDR3 is TGTGCCAGCAGCTTCGGCGGGAGGTCAGAGACCCAGTACCTC. As protein: CASSFGGRSETQYL.

The chain carries TRBV20-1 and TRBJ1-4; D call uncertain. Germline values: CDR1 DFQATT, CDR2 SNEGSKA (reference sequence). The CDR3 has 14 amino acids. Between the trimmed V and J ends, which lost 2 bases and 6 bases, there was a span of 13 bases. CDR3 nucleotides: TGCAGTGCTAGAAAGGCGGGAACAGATGAAAAACTGTTTTTT. This sequence encodes CSARKAGTDEKLFF.

This clonotype was seen repeatedly, ten times or more. The genes are TRBV3-1 and TRBJ1-2, with a tentative D call TRBD1 (5 bases). Germline-derived CDR1 and CDR2 are LGHDT and YNNKEL (reference sequence). The CDR3 has 14 residues. The V end lost 4 bases, the J end lost 6 bases, and 15 bases lay between the germline ends. In DNA, the CDR3 is TGTGCCAGCAGCCGCAGTCCCGGGACGGATGGCTACACCTTC. The encoded protein is CASSRSPGTDGYTF.

This clonotype was observed many times. This chain connects TRBV20-1 to TRBJ2-7; tentatively, D is TRBD2 (7 bases). The germline gives CDR1 DFQATT, CDR2 SNEGSKA (reference sequence). The V end was cut by 7 bases, the J end by 1 base, with 20 bases between. This CDR3 is 15 amino acids long. CDR3 region: CSVRGAGEFSYEQYF. The CDR3 DNA sequence: TGCAGTGTAAGGGGGGCGGGGGAATTTTCCTACGAGCAGTACTTC.

To note about this clonotype: This may stem from a read error, because a much larger clone lies one nucleotide away. V gene TRBV7-6 combines with J gene TRBJ2-1, with TRBD2 matching over 7 bases. The length of the CDR3 is 15 residues. CDR1 SGHVS and CDR2 FNYEAQ come from the germline V gene. The CDR3: CASSPQSGVYSEQFF. CDR3 in DNA: TGTGCCAGCAGCCCCCAAAGCGGGGTGTACAGTGAGCAGTTCTTC. Complete variable domain (other parts from reference TRBV7-6 and TRBJ2-1): GAGVSQSPRYKVTKRGQDVALRCDPISGHVSLYWYRQALGQGPEFLTYFNYEAQQDKSGLPNDRFSAERPEGSISTLTIQRTEQRDSAMYRCASSPQSGVYSEQFFGPGTRLTVL.

This clonotype was recorded many times. The chain couples TRBV6-6 to TRBJ2-1; D might be TRBD2 (6 bases). V dropped 8 bases and J dropped 9 bases, with 17 bases sitting between them. The CDR3 runs to 13 residues. The germline V gene encodes CDR1 MNHNY and CDR2 SVGAGI (reference sequence). The CDR3 nucleotides read TGTGCCAGCTTCGGGAGTCCCAACACTGAGCAGTTCTTC. As protein: CASFGSPNTEQFF.

This clonotype was detected ten times or more. This chain connects TRBV19 to TRBJ1-5, with D unresolved. Germline lookup yields CDR1 LNHDA and CDR2 SQIVND (reference sequence). The CDR3 totals 12 residues. Trimming stripped 4 bases from V and 5 bases from J, with 6 bases between. In DNA form, the CDR3 reads TGTGCCAGTAGTACTAAGGATCAGCCCCAGCATTTT. Encoded protein: CASSTKDQPQHF.

A remark on this clonotype: A much bigger clone sits one base away, suggesting this may be a read error. The chain employs TRBV5-4 and TRBJ2-7, with 11 bases matching TRBD2. This CDR3 has 15 amino acids. Germline V gives CDR1 SGHNT, CDR2 YYREEE (reference sequence). The DNA for the CDR3 is TGTGCCAGCAGCTACGGGACTAGCGGTAACTACGAGCGGTACTTC. It is translated as CASSYGTSGNYERYF. Supplemented by reference TRBV5-4 and TRBJ2-7, the full variable domain reads ETGVTQSPTHLIKTRGQQVTLRCSSQSGHNTVSWYQQALGQGPQFIFQYYREEENGRGNFPPRFSGLQFPNYSSELNVNALELDDSALYLCASSYGTSGNYERYFGPGTRLTVT.

This clonotype has just a few counts. This may be a read error: a much more frequent sequence differs by one nucleotide. This chain links TRBV5-5 with TRBJ1-6; no reliable D call. Germline V gene data show CDR1 as SGHKS and CDR2 as YYEKEE (reference sequence). The germline V and J ends were trimmed by 4 bases and 11 bases, with 13 bases remaining between them. CDR3 length: 13 amino acids. CDR3 sequence reads: CASSLNGPPPLHF. Here the CDR3 DNA reads TGTGCCAGCAGCCTAAACGGGCCCCCACCCCTCCACTTT.